This T cell receptor beta chain comes out of a study of radiotherapy plus CTLA-4 blockade in lung cancer. Findings and caveats of the study: Blood-borne expansion of tumor-derived TCR clones followed radiotherapy plus ipilimumab.

Those with chemo-refractory metastatic non-small-cell lung cancer were treated with focal radiation combined with CTLA-4 blockade using ipilimumab. This clone occurred once. Its antigen remains unknown. The ends were cut back, 3 bases at V and 4 bases at J, with 12 bases in the middle. The CDR3 runs 14 residues. Per germline, CDR1 SGHRS and CDR2 YFSETQ. The protocol was immunoSEQ multiplex PCR, while the TCRdb copy is restricted to in-frame clones and leaves out a portion. The table has over 75,000 clones, around four fifths seen once; the top ten hold around 0.8%. J is TRBJ2-3 and V is TRBV5-1; D may be TRBD1 (6 bases). The source material was peripheral blood, sampled from a patient treated with radiotherapy plus ipilimumab. The sequence derives from a human donor with non-small cell lung cancer who had stable disease on radiotherapy plus ipilimumab. The CDR3 sequence is CASSSSGVADTQYF. The CDR3 region has the DNA TGCGCCAGCAGCTCCTCAGGGGTCGCAGATACGCAGTATTTT.